The 27 T cell receptor beta chains listed next were all sequenced from one sample in a study of Ad26.COV2.S vaccination and SARS-CoV-2 variants. Sequenced by immunoSEQ multiplex PCR; TCRdb stores in-frame clones only, minus some. Among fewer than 500,000 clones, about 90% were seen once, and the ten largest hold less than 4.5%. As to treatment: around 19 received Ad26.COV2.S at low or high dose, single or two shots; about 5 received placebo; per-sample allocation not given. Specimens were obtained on day 63 following the first vaccine or placebo injection. The specimen was peripheral blood, collected in a trial of Ad26.COV2.S vaccine versus placebo. The receptors were sampled from a person between 18 and 65 years old who received the Ad26.COV2.S COVID-19 vaccine or a placebo.

In the case of this clone: The sample holds other DNA sequences that translate to the same CDR3. The chain links TRBV7-2 to TRBJ2-7, with 9 bases identical to TRBD1. CDR1 and CDR2 (germline): SGHTA, FQGNSA. V shed 5 bases and J 1 base; nucleotides not matched to a gene: 3. The CDR3 has 14 residues. The CDR3 loop is CASSRTGVSYEQYF. The CDR3 nucleotides read TGTGCCAGCAGCAGGACAGGGGTTTCCTACGAGCAGTACTTC.

Remarks on this clone: This CDR3 is also generated by other DNA sequences in the sample. DNA for the CDR3: TGTGCCAGCTCACCAGGGGCCGGAGAGACCCAGTACTTC. Its translation: CASSPGAGETQYF. The chain couples TRBV18 to TRBJ2-5; D possibly corresponds to TRBD1 (5 bases). Between the trimmed V and J ends, which lost 2 bases and 4 bases, there was a span of 8 bases. Germline CDR1 reads KGHSH; CDR2 reads LQKENI. This CDR3 has 13 residues.

The genes are TRBV4-1 and TRBJ1-5; 11 bases align to TRBD1. This CDR3 has 16 residues. V was pared by 1 base and J by 2 bases, with 1 base of the junction left unmatched. Germline V gene data show CDR1 as MGHRA and CDR2 as YSYEKL. CDR3 sequence reads: CASSQGTGGRNQPQHF. In nucleotides, the CDR3 is TGCGCCAGCAGCCAAGGGACAGGGGGCCGCAATCAGCCCCAGCATTTT.

This clone was observed a handful of times. This chain links TRBV6-2 or TRBV6-3 with TRBJ1-1; no definite D call. V lost 5 bases, J lost 0 bases, and 13 bases lay in between. The germline CDR1 and CDR2 sequences are MNHEY and SVGEGT. The CDR3 has 15 amino acids. This CDR3 is CASSPPARLNTEAFF. DNA of the CDR3: TGTGCCAGCAGTCCCCCCGCCCGGCTGAACACTGAAGCTTTCTTT.

This rearrangement joins TRBV7-2 to TRBJ2-1, with D hard to call. Germline V gene sequence: CDR1 SGHTA, CDR2 FQGNSA. CDR3 length: 14 amino acids. Trimming left V 3 bases short and J 9 bases short, with 15 bases between. The CDR3 DNA is TGTGCCAGCAGCTTTCGGGCGCTAGATCGTGAGCAGTTCTTC. This translates into CASSFRALDREQFF.

The chain is built from TRBV6-4 and TRBJ1-6; perhaps TRBD1 as D (5 bases). Deletions cut 2 bases from V and 0 bases from J, with 5 bases between. Germline CDR1 MRHNA, CDR2 SNTAGT. The CDR3 consists of 15 residues. Here the CDR3 reads CASSDDSSYNSPLHF. CDR3 bases: TGTGCCAGCAGTGACGACAGCTCCTATAATTCACCCCTCCACTTT.

The J gene is TRBJ2-7, the V gene TRBV6-5, with D tentatively TRBD1 or TRBD2 (6 bases each). The CDR3 loop spans 15 amino acids. Trimming took off 5 bases at V and 2 bases at J, with 16 bases between the two ends. Germline CDR1 and CDR2: MNHEY and SVGAGI. The CDR3 DNA reads TGTGCCAGCAGTCTAAGGGGGACTCTAACCTACGAGCAGTACTTC. Amino acid sequence: CASSLRGTLTYEQYF.

The rearrangement uses TRBV6-4 and TRBJ1-2; 9 positions match TRBD1. V trimming: 5 bases; J trimming: 7 bases; junction bases outside the gene matches: 8. This CDR3 region has 14 residues. CDR1 and CDR2 from the germline V gene are MRHNA and SNTAGT. The CDR3 loop is CASSPGTGIGGYTF. The CDR3 region has the DNA TGTGCCAGCAGTCCCGGGACAGGGATAGGTGGCTACACCTTC.

The chain employs TRBV19 and TRBJ2-1; D not certain. Germline CDR1 and CDR2: LNHDA and SQIVND (reference sequence). The CDR3 runs 12 residues. The V gene lost 9 bases and the J gene lost 0 bases, with 6 bases spanning the gap. The CDR3 coding sequence is TGTGCCAGCGGAACCTCCTACAATGAGCAGTTCTTC. This gives the protein CASGTSYNEQFF.

The chain links TRBV6-6 to TRBJ2-3; TRBD2 matches at 8 bases. Germline loops: CDR1 MNHNY, CDR2 SVGAGI (reference sequence). The V segment lost 5 bases and the J segment 0 bases; nucleotides outside the gene matches: 19. The CDR3 spans 20 residues. This chain's CDR3 is CASSRRLGDPGRASTDTQYF. CDR3 DNA: TGTGCCAGCAGTCGGCGATTAGGCGACCCCGGGAGGGCTAGCACAGATACGCAGTATTTT.

This clone has a single count. The V call is TRBV5-4, the J call TRBJ2-2, with TRBD2 identical over 11 bases. The trim removed 1 base at V and 7 bases at J, leaving 3 bases unmatched. The CDR3 loop spans 15 amino acids. CDR1 and CDR2 from the germline V gene are SGHNT and YYREEE (reference sequence). CDR3 sequence (DNA): TGTGCCAGCAGCTTGTTAGCGGGAGGGAGCGGGGAGCTGTTTTTT. It translates to CASSLLAGGSGELFF.

This rearrangement joins TRBV3-1 (or the pseudogene TRBV3-2) to TRBJ2-7, with 11 bases aligning to TRBD1. Germline V gives CDR1 LGHDT, CDR2 YNNKEL (reference sequence). The CDR3 totals 14 residues. J lost 7 bases, V lost 5 bases, and 7 bases had no gene match. The CDR3 DNA follows: TGTGCCAGCAGCTCAGGGACAGGGGGTAATGAGCAGTACTTC. Translated: CASSSGTGGNEQYF.

The V gene is TRBV9, the J gene TRBJ2-2; possibly TRBD2 for D (6 bases). With 6 bases removed from V and 0 bases from J, the gap between germline ends came to 12 bases. The CDR3 totals 15 residues. The germline CDR1 and CDR2 sequences are SGDLS and YYNGEE. This CDR3 reads CASTLGTANTGELFF. The CDR3 nucleotides read TGTGCCAGCACCCTAGGGACTGCGAACACCGGGGAGCTGTTTTTT.

The gene calls are TRBV19 and TRBJ1-1, with D possibly matching TRBD1 (5 bases). Germline values: CDR1 LNHDA, CDR2 SQIVND (reference sequence). The CDR3 totals 17 residues. V was clipped by 2 bases and J by 0 bases, with 16 bases between them. CDR3 nucleotide sequence: TGTGCCAGTAGTATATCGAGGGACCGGAGAATGAACACTGAAGCTTTCTTT. Translated: CASSISRDRRMNTEAFF.

The rearrangement joins TRBV4-1 to TRBJ2-1, with 10 nucleotides matching TRBD2. Unmatched junction bases numbered 9, after V lost 6 bases and J lost 4 bases. The CDR3 has 16 residues. The germline gives CDR1 MGHRA, CDR2 YSYEKL. CDR3 region: CASSNPLAGRYNEQFF. CDR3 bases: TGCGCCAGCAGTAATCCACTAGCGGGGAGATACAATGAGCAGTTCTTC.

This chain links TRBV11-2 with TRBJ2-3; the match to TRBD2 covers 11 bases. V was pared by 3 bases and J by 2 bases, with 1 base of the junction left unmatched. The CDR3 covers 15 residues. The V gene's germline CDR1 is SGHAT and CDR2 FQNNGV. CDR3: CASSFSGRDTDTQYF. The DNA of the CDR3 is TGTGCCAGCAGCTTTAGCGGGAGGGACACAGATACGCAGTATTTT.

This chain links TRBV15 with TRBJ2-3, with 7 bases identical to TRBD2. V trimming: 0 bases; J trimming: 6 bases; junction bases outside the gene matches: 3. The CDR3 spans 14 residues. CDR1 and CDR2 (germline): LNHNV, YYDKDF (reference sequence). This CDR3 is CATSRDGRADTQYF. The DNA of the CDR3 is TGTGCCACCAGCAGAGATGGGAGGGCGGATACGCAGTATTTT.

The CDR3 region is CASSWGTVRAGEQYF. The CDR3 DNA follows: TGTGCCAGCAGTTGGGGGACAGTCCGGGCAGGAGAGCAGTACTTC. The rearrangement uses TRBV27 and TRBJ2-7; 7 nucleotides match TRBD1. With V trimmed by 4 bases and J by 7 bases, 13 bases remained unmatched. The germline gives CDR1 MNHEY, CDR2 SMNVEV (reference sequence). CDR3 length: 15 residues.

The chain is built from TRBV4-3 and TRBJ2-1; TRBD2 is a possible D gene (5 bases). Germline V gene data show CDR1 as LGHNA and CDR2 as YSLEER. The CDR3 sequence is 15 residues long. Between the trimmed V and J ends, which lost 3 bases and 6 bases, there was a span of 15 bases. The CDR3 loop reads CASSQRDVEGNEQFF. The CDR3 nucleotides are TGCGCCAGCAGCCAGAGAGACGTAGAGGGCAATGAGCAGTTCTTC.

The CDR3 DNA sequence: TGTGCCAGCTCACCACCCTTTTCCAGCTTCGAGCAGTACTTC. Protein: CASSPPFSSFEQYF. The gene calls are TRBV18 and TRBJ2-7; D ambiguous. V lost 0 bases and J 6 bases, leaving 12 bases between the germline ends. CDR1 and CDR2 (germline): KGHSH, LQKENI. This CDR3 contains 14 residues.

This chain links TRBV28 with TRBJ2-7; D not certain. V lost 3 bases and J 1 base, leaving 7 bases between the germline ends. The V gene's germline CDR1 is MDHEN and CDR2 SYDVKM. The CDR3 has 13 residues. Here the CDR3 DNA reads TGTGCCAGCAGTTTCGCCGGATCCTACGAGCAGTACTTC. Translating gives CASSFAGSYEQYF. Based on the CDR3 plus reference TRBV28 and TRBJ2-7, the full variable domain is DVKVTQSSRYLVKRTGEKVFLECVQDMDHENMFWYRQDPGLGLRLIYFSYDVKMKEKGDIPEGYSVSREKKERFSLILESASTNQTSMYLCASSFAGSYEQYFGPGTRLTVT.

The rearrangement uses TRBV5-1 and TRBJ2-5; 9 nucleotides agree with TRBD2. Germline V gene lookup returns CDR1 SGHRS and CDR2 YFSETQ. V lost 2 bases and J lost 5; bases outside the gene matches: 10. This CDR3 contains 16 residues. The CDR3 protein is CASSLSLAGRGETQYF. In DNA form, the CDR3 reads TGCGCCAGCAGCTTATCCCTAGCGGGACGGGGGGAGACCCAGTACTTC.

The J gene is TRBJ2-7, the V gene TRBV9; 8 bases agree with TRBD2. Per germline, CDR1 SGDLS and CDR2 YYNGEE. This CDR3 spans 14 amino acids. With V trimmed by 2 bases and J by 4 bases, 5 bases remained unmatched. The CDR3 region has the DNA TGTGCCAGCAGCGTTAGCGGGATCTCTTACGAGCAGTACTTC. This encodes CASSVSGISYEQYF.

The chain has TRBV19 and TRBJ1-2; possibly TRBD1 for D (5 bases). CDR1 is LNHDA and CDR2 is SQIVND in the germline V gene (reference sequence). The CDR3 spans 12 residues. Deletions cut 7 bases from V and 8 bases from J, with 14 bases between. DNA for the CDR3: TGTGCCAGTATGGGGCGTCTTCTAGGCTACACCTTC. It encodes CASMGRLLGYTF. Filled out from reference TRBV19 and TRBJ1-2, the complete variable domain reads DGGITQSPKYLFRKEGQNVTLSCEQNLNHDAMYWYRQDPGQGLRLIYYSQIVNDFQKGDIAEGYSVSREKKESFPLTVTSAQKNPTAFYLCASMGRLLGYTFGSGTRLTVV.

The rearrangement uses TRBV28 and TRBJ2-3, with D possibly TRBD2 on 6 matching bases. V dropped 4 bases and J dropped 0 bases, with 14 bases sitting between them. The germline gives CDR1 MDHEN, CDR2 SYDVKM. The CDR3 has 16 amino acids. The CDR3 reads CASSSSGTPSTDTQYF. CDR3 nucleotides: TGTGCCAGCAGTTCCTCCGGGACTCCTAGCACAGATACGCAGTATTTT.

The chain couples TRBV7-9 to TRBJ2-7; D is unclear. The CDR3 extends over 15 amino acids. The germline V and J ends were trimmed by 1 base and 0 bases, with 10 bases remaining between them. Germline CDR1 reads SEHNR; CDR2 reads FQNEAQ (reference sequence). The CDR3 sequence: CASSLVGRSSYEQYF. The CDR3 coding sequence is TGTGCCAGCAGCTTAGTCGGCCGCAGCTCCTACGAGCAGTACTTC.

The chain links TRBV28 to TRBJ1-3; D remains ambiguous. Per germline, CDR1 MDHEN and CDR2 SYDVKM. The CDR3 has 14 residues. Trimming shortened V by 5 bases and J by 2 bases, and 10 bases separated the two germline ends. CDR3 loop: CASSPPRPGNTIYF. Here the CDR3 DNA reads TGTGCCAGCAGTCCCCCCCGGCCTGGAAACACCATATATTTT. Filled out from reference TRBV28 and TRBJ1-3, the complete variable domain reads DVKVTQSSRYLVKRTGEKVFLECVQDMDHENMFWYRQDPGLGLRLIYFSYDVKMKEKGDIPEGYSVSREKKERFSLILESASTNQTSMYLCASSPPRPGNTIYFGEGSWLTVV.